Described below is a single T cell receptor beta chain sequence and its context. Its cognate antigen has yet to be identified. The germline gene is not matched at one end of the junction; a read error may be the cause. Library preparation used 5' RACE. The run used an Illumina HiSeq 2000. A universal primer binding site was added through template switching, and the final cDNA carried a unique molecular identifier so that TCR cDNA molecules could be counted accurately. Specific primers in the conserved constant-segment region were used to synthesize first-strand cDNA for TCR alpha and beta chains. Each cDNA library was double barcoded, with a SMART-Mk sample barcode plus Illumina barcodes, to control for contamination. TruSeq adapter sequences along with Illumina sample barcodes were introduced in two successive PCR steps. The TCR alpha and beta cDNA libraries were sequenced on the Illumina HiSeq platform using custom primers. Per the authors' processing: Unique molecular identifiers were extracted from raw reads with MiGEC, and CDR3 positions were determined with MiXCR. Recombination models were inferred per individual with the repgenHMM and IGoR tools using an EM algorithm. Shared clonotype analysis was performed with the tcR package in R, normalizing sharing by the product of cloneset sizes. Out-of-frame nonproductive sequences were analyzed to study raw recombination free of thymic and clonal selection effects. TCRdb reprocessing: public reads trimmed at Q25 with fastp, clones called with MiXCR, in-frame beta chains kept. Entries are consolidated by CDR3 protein sequence, retaining the most common genes and DNA. These V and J calls originate from TCRdb's pipeline instead of the authors' own analysis. The sample contains approximately 1.8 million distinct CDR3 sequences, around 33% of them found a single time. Around 0.3% of the sample belongs to the ten largest clones.

The CDR3 goes from the cysteine to the phenylalanine over 17 residues. Only the CDR3 region is kept as DNA, spanning 51 bases read in frame from base 1. From a lookup of the germline V gene, CDR1 and CDR2 are MGHRA and YSYEKL. The data were obtained in a study of identical twins (dated by TCRdb to the mid-2010s). Regarding the study in general: To test whether fetal clonotypes persist, the study used deep sequencing on TCR alpha and beta repertoires from monozygotic twins, unrelated adults of various ages, and cord blood. Replicate twin experiments were performed at different times using different library preparation protocols to rule out contamination.

General findings and caveats noted by the study authors: In monozygotic twins, recombination models systematically underestimated out-of-frame TCR alpha sharing, but the models matched the sharing seen between unrelated individuals. A weaker excess of twin sharing was found in beta out-of-frame sequences because the signal-to-noise ratio was lowered by fewer shared sequences. Zero-insertion analyses could be partly confounded by invariant T cells such as MAIT and iNKT, although diverse VJ usage argued against such confounding for most clonotypes. Out-of-frame TCR alpha sequences shared between twins showed an excess of low generation-probability sequences compared with coincidental sharing between unrelated individuals. Fewer insertions were carried by abundant cord blood beta clonotypes, a similar but weaker trend appeared in young adult naive repertoires, and no such trend appeared in memory repertoires. Because the same donors could not be followed over many years, the conclusions depended on cross-sectional statistical analysis.

All donors were healthy Caucasians. This clonotype originated in a newborn girl in good health. The chain is made from TRBV4-1 and TRBJ2-6; confidence is insufficient to name the D gene. The source material was cord blood. Here the CDR3 is given as CASSLDGRSSGANVLTF. The DNA reads TGTGCCAGCAGCTTAGATGGGCGTTCCTCTGGGGCCAACGTCCTGACTTTC.